These 14 T cell receptor beta chains came from one sample sequenced in a study of memory B cells and T cells in multiple sclerosis listed by TCRdb under 2018. After CFSE-labeled PBMCs were cultured without any stimulus, the autoproliferating (CFSEdim) and non-proliferating (CFSEhi) T cell fractions were each sequenced on their own. A total of fewer than 6x10^7 CFSE-labeled PBMCs were cultured for approximately seven days without stimulus, and replicate wells were then pooled. Libraries were constructed by the immunoSEQ multiplex PCR assay. TCRdb re-hosts the immuneACCESS table, in-frame sequences only. Its copies lack some clones; in the studies checked, an unresolved V gene accounts for under half of them, and the cause for the rest is not known. For this sample the table gives 30,000 to 40,000 clones, of which around 86% were detected only once. In total, the top ten clones hold 2.7% of the sample.

Their antigen targets remain unknown. Input material: PBMCs from blood kept in culture. These TCRs come from a human donor with multiple sclerosis.

The chain couples TRBV5-1 to TRBJ1-2; TRBD1 matches 7 bases. V was clipped by 0 bases and J by 6 bases; unmatched bases: 5. Germline-derived CDR1 and CDR2 are SGHRS and YFSETQ. The CDR3 consists of 14 residues. The DNA of the CDR3 is TGCGCCAGCAGCTTGGATGGCAGGGGGGATGGCTACACCTTC. Its protein product is CASSLDGRGDGYTF.

This clone was found a few times. The CDR3 coding sequence is TGCGCCAGCACTGGACAGGCAAATCAGCCCCAGCATTTT. This encodes CASTGQANQPQHF. The chain recombines TRBV10-2 with TRBJ1-5; TRBD1 agrees at 7 bases. V trimming: 7 bases; J trimming: 4 bases; junction bases outside the gene matches: 4. Per the germline V gene, CDR1 is WSHSY and CDR2 is SAAADI. CDR3 length: 13 residues.

There are a few counts of this clone. This rearrangement joins TRBV6-1 to TRBJ1-5; TRBD1 matches at 7 bases. The junction had 7 bases not matched to a gene; V was cut back by 6 bases and J by 2 bases. CDR1 is MNHNS, CDR2 SASEGT, per germline. The CDR3 runs to 15 residues. The CDR3 is CASSHNTGGNQPQHF. The CDR3 DNA follows: TGTGCCAGCAGCCATAATACAGGGGGCAATCAGCCCCAGCATTTT.

This clone was observed once. This chain links TRBV5-1 with TRBJ2-7, with 8 bases that match TRBD2. The germline gives CDR1 SGHRS, CDR2 YFSETQ. This CDR3 spans 15 amino acids. With 2 bases clipped from V and 2 bases from J, the junction kept 6 bases outside the gene matches. CDR3 nucleotide sequence: TGCGCCAGCAGCTTAGGAGATAGCGGGGCCTACGAGCAGTACTTC. Protein sequence: CASSLGDSGAYEQYF.

This clone came up once. The V call is TRBV5-1, the J call TRBJ1-4, with 8 bases fitting TRBD1. CDR3 length equals 15 residues. The V gene's germline CDR1 is SGHRS and CDR2 YFSETQ. Trimming removed 4 bases from V and 5 bases from J; junction bases left unmatched: 7. Here the CDR3 reads CASSPGQGRNEKLFF. CDR3 in DNA: TGCGCCAGCAGCCCAGGACAGGGAAGGAATGAAAAACTGTTTTTT.

The rearrangement links TRBV2 to TRBJ2-3; D is unclear. Per germline, CDR1 SNHLY and CDR2 FYNNEI. Trimming took off 8 bases at V and 2 bases at J, with 8 bases between the two ends. This CDR3 is built from 12 residues. The CDR3 loop reads CASARITDTQYF. Written as DNA, the CDR3 is TGTGCCAGCGCCAGAATCACAGATACGCAGTATTTT. Variable domain in full (rest from reference TRBV2 and TRBJ2-3): EPEVTQTPSHQVTQMGQEVILRCVPISNHLYFYWYRQILGQKVEFLVSFYNNEISEKSEIFDDQFSVERPDGSNFTLKIRSTKLEDSAMYFCASARITDTQYFGPGTRLTVL.

The gene calls are TRBV4-1 and TRBJ2-7; maybe TRBD2 (6 bases). Germline V gives CDR1 MGHRA, CDR2 YSYEKL. This CDR3 has 14 residues. Trimming cost V 3 bases and J 3 bases, with 12 bases left between them. CDR3 protein: CASSQGLLLYEQYF. The DNA for the CDR3 is TGCGCCAGCAGCCAGGGACTTCTACTCTACGAGCAGTACTTC.

This clone occurred a few times. The rearrangement joins TRBV5-6 to TRBJ1-2; D call uncertain. The CDR3 length is 13 residues. Trimming pared 1 base from V and 6 bases from J, leaving 10 bases between. Germline V lookup: CDR1 SGHDT, CDR2 YYEEEE. CDR3: CASSLWVKHGYTF. CDR3 bases: TGTGCCAGCAGCTTGTGGGTGAAACATGGCTACACCTTC.

V gene TRBV25-1 combines with J gene TRBJ1-2; D is undetermined. Germline CDR1 is MGHDK and CDR2 is SYGVNS. V was cut by 3 bases and J by 8 bases, with 19 bases left in between. This CDR3 is 15 amino acids long. The CDR3: CASSDLKMPARGYTF. Here the CDR3 DNA reads TGTGCCAGCAGTGATCTAAAAATGCCGGCTCGGGGCTACACCTTC.

The chain recombines TRBV19 with TRBJ1-5; no clear D gene. The CDR3 has 15 amino acids. CDR1 and CDR2 (germline): LNHDA, SQIVND (reference sequence). V shed 3 bases and J shed 0 bases, with 9 bases lying between them. CDR3 in amino acids: CASSMPASSNQPQHF. The CDR3 region has the DNA TGTGCCAGTAGTATGCCGGCGAGTAGCAATCAGCCCCAGCATTTT.

The chain has TRBV5-4 and TRBJ2-1, with 14 nucleotides matching TRBD2. V shed 0 bases and J 7 bases; nucleotides not matched to a gene: 0. Germline V gene sequence: CDR1 SGHNT, CDR2 YYREEE (reference sequence). There are 15 residues in the CDR3. CDR3 sequence (DNA): TGTGCCAGCAGCTTGGGGACTAGCGGGAGGAATGAGCAGTTCTTC. Encoded protein: CASSLGTSGRNEQFF.

This chain uses TRBV4-1 with TRBJ2-7; D may be TRBD2 (6 bases). The V and J ends lost 1 base and 3 bases respectively, with 13 bases between them. CDR1 and CDR2 (germline): MGHRA, YSYEKL. This CDR3 is 15 amino acids long. The CDR3 reads CASSQGTGVLYEQYF. CDR3 bases: TGCGCCAGCAGCCAAGGGACGGGAGTCCTCTACGAGCAGTACTTC.

The chain uses TRBV10-3 and TRBJ1-6; weak D call: TRBD1 (6 bases). The CDR3 extends over 14 amino acids. Germline values: CDR1 ENHRY, CDR2 SYGVKD. V was clipped by 11 bases and J by 4 bases, with 15 bases between them. Here the CDR3 reads CASHSQGYNSPLHF. The CDR3 region has the DNA TGTGCCTCCCACAGCCAGGGGTATAATTCACCCCTCCACTTT.

V gene TRBV11-2 combines with J gene TRBJ2-1; 12 bases fit TRBD2. Germline CDR1 and CDR2: SGHAT and FQNNGV. After removal of 1 base from V and 8 bases from J, the junction contained 6 bases not matched to a gene. The CDR3 has 16 amino acids. CDR3 residues: CASSLVRLAGGHEQFF. CDR3 nucleotide sequence: TGTGCCAGCAGCTTAGTGCGGCTAGCGGGGGGGCATGAGCAGTTCTTC.